The present T cell receptor beta chain was sequenced within a study of blood T cell repertoires in COVID-19. As processed by the authors: Estimated nucleated cell counts came from reference gene primer amplification. Libraries were prepared by immunoSEQ multiplex PCR; TCRdb keeps only in-frame clonotypes and omits some of them. V, J and clone size derive from that table, while D and trimming were established from the DNA sequence. Seen here are some 490,000 clones, 80% to 90% observed once, and the top ten hold roughly 8%. V was pared by 4 bases and J by 6 bases, with 11 bases of the junction left unmatched. There are 16 residues in the CDR3. The germline V gene has CDR1 SGDLS and CDR2 YYNGEE. Adults between roughly 18 and 89 years of age took part from 20 to 25 US areas. Cohort placement rested on clinical history that participants reported themselves.

The sequence came from a woman in her sixties who had recovered from COVID-19. The chain employs TRBV9 and TRBJ2-1; TRBD2 matches 9 bases. Source material: PBMCs or T cells enriched from blood (not recorded which). CDR3 loop: CASSLRVTSGPNEQFF. CDR3 coding DNA: TGTGCCAGCAGCTTGAGGGTTACTAGCGGGCCCAATGAGCAGTTCTTC.